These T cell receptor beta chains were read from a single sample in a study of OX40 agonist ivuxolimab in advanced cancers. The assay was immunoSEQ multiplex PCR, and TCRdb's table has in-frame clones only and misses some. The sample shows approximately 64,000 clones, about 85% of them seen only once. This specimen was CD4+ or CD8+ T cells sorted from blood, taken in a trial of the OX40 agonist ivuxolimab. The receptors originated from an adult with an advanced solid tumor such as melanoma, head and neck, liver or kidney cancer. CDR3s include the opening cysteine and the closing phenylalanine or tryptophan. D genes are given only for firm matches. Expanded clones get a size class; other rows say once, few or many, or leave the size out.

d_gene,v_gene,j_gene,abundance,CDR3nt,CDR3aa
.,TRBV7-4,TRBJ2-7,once,TGTGCCAGCAGCGCTACTAGTAATTCCTACGAGCAGTACTTC,CASSATSNSYEQYF
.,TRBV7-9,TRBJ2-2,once,TGTGCCAGCAGCTCCCCCCTATTCTCCGCCGGCGGGGAGCTGTTTTTT,CASSSPLFSAGGELFF
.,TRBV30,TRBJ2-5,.,TGTGCCTGGAGTGTAGGGGGGTTCGTTAAACAGACCCAGTACTTC,CAWSVGGFVKQTQYF
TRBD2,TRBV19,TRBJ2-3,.,TGTGCCAGTACCGCGGGAGGGGGCGGCACAGATACGCAGTATTTT,CASTAGGGGTDTQYF
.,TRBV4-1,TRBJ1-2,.,TGCGCCAGCAGCCAAGTTCGTTTGGTTACTAACTATGGCTACACCTTC,CASSQVRLVTNYGYTF
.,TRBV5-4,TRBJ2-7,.,TGTGCCAGCAGCTTGGCCGCGCCAGATAACGAGCAGTACTTC,CASSLAAPDNEQYF
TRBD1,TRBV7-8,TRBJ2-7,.,TGTGCCAGCAGCCCTCGACAGGGGGCCCGAGAGCAGTACTTC,CASSPRQGAREQYF
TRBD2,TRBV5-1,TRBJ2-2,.,TGCGCCAGCAGCTTCTGGGCGGGAGGATTCACCGGGGAGCTGTTTTTT,CASSFWAGGFTGELFF
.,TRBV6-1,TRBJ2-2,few,TGTGCCAGCAATCACAGGGTTCGGGCCGGGGAGCTGTTTTTT,CASNHRVRAGELFF
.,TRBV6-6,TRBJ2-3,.,TGTGCCAGCGGCACAGATACGCAGTATTTT,CASGTDTQYF
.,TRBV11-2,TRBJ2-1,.,TGTGCCAGCAGCCCCCTTTTGGACCAGACGACGGGGCAGTTCTTC,CASSPLLDQTTGQFF
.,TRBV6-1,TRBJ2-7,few,TGTGCCAGCAGTGAAGCCTCCGGCCCCTACGAGCAGTACTTC,CASSEASGPYEQYF
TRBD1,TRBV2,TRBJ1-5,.,TGTGCCAGCAGCGGACAGGTTAATCAGCCCCAGCATTTT,CASSGQVNQPQHF
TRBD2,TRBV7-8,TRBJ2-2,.,TGTGCCAGCAGCTTAGGTCTAGCGGGAGGGCCAAACACCGGGGAGCTGTTTTTT,CASSLGLAGGPNTGELFF
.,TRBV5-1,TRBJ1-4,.,TGCGCCAGCAGCTCTTCCGGGACAAGAGGTGAAAAACTGTTTTTT,CASSSSGTRGEKLFF
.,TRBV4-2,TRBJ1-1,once,TGTGCCAGCAGCCAAGATGGAGGCGACCAAGCTTTCTTT,CASSQDGGDQAFF
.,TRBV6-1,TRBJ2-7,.,TGTGCCAGCAGTGAAGATTGGGGAGAGGGTTACGAGCAGTACTTC,CASSEDWGEGYEQYF
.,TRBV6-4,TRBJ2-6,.,TGTGCCAGCAGTGGACAGGTAGTTCCTGGGGCCAACGTCCTGACTTTC,CASSGQVVPGANVLTF
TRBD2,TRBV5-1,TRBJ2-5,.,TGCGCCAGCAGAACATCTAGCGGAGAGACCCAGTACTTC,CASRTSSGETQYF
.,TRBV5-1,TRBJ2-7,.,TGCGCCAGCAGCTTGCAGGGGGGGACTAGAGAACCCTTGGGGCAATCCTACGAGCAGTACTTC,CASSLQGGTREPLGQSYEQYF
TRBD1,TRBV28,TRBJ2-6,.,TGTGCCAGCAGTTTCGCCGGGACAGGGAAATCCGGGGCCAACGTCCTGACTTTC,CASSFAGTGKSGANVLTF
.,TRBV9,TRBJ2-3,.,TGTGCCAGCAGCGTAGAGGGTGTTGATACGCAGTATTTT,CASSVEGVDTQYF
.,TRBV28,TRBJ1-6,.,TGTGCCAGCAGCGCAATTTCGACATACAATTCACCCCTCCACTTT,CASSAISTYNSPLHF
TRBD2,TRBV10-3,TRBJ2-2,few,TGTGCCATCAGTGAGAAACTAGCGGAAAACACCGGGGAGCTGTTTTTT,CAISEKLAENTGELFF
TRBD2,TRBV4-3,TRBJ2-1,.,TGCGCCAGCAGCCCTCACGGACGGAGCGGGAGCAGCAATGAGCAGTTCTTC,CASSPHGRSGSSNEQFF
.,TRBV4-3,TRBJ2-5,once,TGCGCCAGCAGCCAAAGTATAGCTAGGGAGACCCAGTACTTC,CASSQSIARETQYF
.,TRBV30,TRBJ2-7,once,TGTGCCTGGACTAACCCCATGCAAGGCCCCTACGAGCAGTACTTC,CAWTNPMQGPYEQYF
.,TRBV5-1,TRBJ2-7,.,TGCGCCAGCAGCTTGGGCGGAGGGGGCTACGAGCAGTACTTC,CASSLGGGGYEQYF
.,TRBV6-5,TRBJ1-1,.,TGTGCCAGCAGAAAAAACACAGGGACTGAAGCTTTCTTT,CASRKNTGTEAFF
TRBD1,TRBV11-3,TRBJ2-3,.,TGTGCCAGCAGCGCCCGACAGGGGACAGATACGCAGTATTTT,CASSARQGTDTQYF
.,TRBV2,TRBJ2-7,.,TGTGCCAGCCTAACAACAGGGTCCTCCTACGAGCAGTACTTC,CASLTTGSSYEQYF
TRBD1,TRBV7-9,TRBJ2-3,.,TGTGCCAGCAGCCGCGACAGGGTGGGAACAGATACGCAGTATTTT,CASSRDRVGTDTQYF
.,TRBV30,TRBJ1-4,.,TGTGCCTGGAGTCCCCCGCTAGATTATGAAAAACTGTTTTTT,CAWSPPLDYEKLFF
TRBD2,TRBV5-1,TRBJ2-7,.,TGCGCCAGCAGCTTGCCACGACCGGGACTAGGGCACTACGAGCAGTACTTC,CASSLPRPGLGHYEQYF
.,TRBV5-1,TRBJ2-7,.,TGCGCCAGCAGCTTGTTCGCAGAAAGTCTCTCCTACGAGCAGTACTTC,CASSLFAESLSYEQYF
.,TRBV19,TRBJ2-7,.,TGTGCCAGTAGTATAACGATTTCCGGGAAAGTCTACGAGCAGTACTTC,CASSITISGKVYEQYF
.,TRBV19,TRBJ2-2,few,TGTGCCAGTAGTATTACGGCAGGGGACACCGGGGAGCTGTTTTTT,CASSITAGDTGELFF
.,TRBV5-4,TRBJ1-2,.,TGTGCCAGCAGCCACACAAACGAGGGGAACTATGGCTACACCTTC,CASSHTNEGNYGYTF
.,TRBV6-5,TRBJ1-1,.,TGTGCCAGCAGTTACTCCCGGGACACTGAAGCTTTCTTT,CASSYSRDTEAFF
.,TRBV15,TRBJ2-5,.,TGTGCCACCAGCAGAGGGAGGGACAATCACCAGGAGACCCAGTACTTC,CATSRGRDNHQETQYF
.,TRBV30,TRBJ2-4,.,TGTGCCTGGAGTAGTGGGTACCGGGAAAGCATTCAGTACTTC,CAWSSGYRESIQYF
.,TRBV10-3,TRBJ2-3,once,TGTGCCACAAACGACGCCAGGGACGAGGCAGATACGCAGTATTTT,CATNDARDEADTQYF
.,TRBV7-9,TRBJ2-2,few,TGTGCCAGCAGCCCACTAGAGGAGTATTTCTTGAACACCGGGGAGCTGTTTTTT,CASSPLEEYFLNTGELFF
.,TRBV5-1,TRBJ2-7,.,TGCGCCAGCAGCTTGATCGGACAGAGAGCTTTGATATCGGACGAGCAGTACTTC,CASSLIGQRALISDEQYF